Shown below are 31 T cell receptor beta chains from a single sample sequenced in a study of CD8 T cells in ankylosing spondylitis. Overall study findings and caveats: A motif in TCR beta, a set of 8 or 9 highly homologous variants, appeared characteristic of ankylosing spondylitis blood.

TCRdb processed the 5' RACE reads anew with MiXCR; each CDR3 protein has one entry. The table lists about 800,000 distinct CDR3 sequences, approximately 12% of them singletons, with approximately 0.51% in the top ten. These TCRs are of unknown antigen specificity. Specimen: blood, either unsorted or a sorted T cell fraction (not recorded which). The receptors were sampled from a male donor with ankylosing spondylitis.

The chain uses TRBV5-1 and TRBJ1-1; TRBD1 matches 9 bases. The CDR3 runs to 18 residues. The V segment lost 7 bases and the J segment 5 bases; nucleotides outside the gene matches: 21. The germline V gene has CDR1 SGHRS and CDR2 YFSETQ. CDR3 DNA sequence: TGCGCCAGCGCTCCGGGACAGGGCACACGCCGGGCGAGGACTGAAGCTTTCTTT. Translated: CASAPGQGTRRARTEAFF.

This chain joins TRBV18 and TRBJ1-3, with D hard to call. Germline loops: CDR1 KGHSH, CDR2 LQKENI. The CDR3 loop spans 16 amino acids. The V end was cut by 3 bases, the J end by 0 bases, with 12 bases between. CDR3 sequence: CASSPLDLSSGNTIYF. As DNA, the CDR3 is TGTGCCAGCTCACCGTTGGATCTCAGCTCTGGAAACACCATATATTTT.

The chain is built from TRBV6-5 and TRBJ1-5; no definite D call. CDR1 is MNHEY, CDR2 SVGAGI, per germline. The CDR3 loop spans 12 amino acids. V was pared by 7 bases and J by 6 bases, with 10 bases between. The CDR3 loop reads CASNRPSQPQHF. CDR3 in DNA: TGTGCCAGCAACCGCCCGTCTCAGCCCCAGCATTTT.

The V call is TRBV6-2 or TRBV6-3, the J call TRBJ2-3; D gene ambiguous. This CDR3 region has 13 residues. Germline-derived CDR1 and CDR2 are MNHEY and SVGEGT. V was trimmed by 8 bases and J by 2 bases, leaving 11 bases between them. The CDR3 coding sequence is TGTGCCAGCGTTAGAGCTTTCACAGATACGCAGTATTTT. It specifies CASVRAFTDTQYF.

This clonotype was recorded a few times. V is TRBV28 and J is TRBJ2-1, with no clear D. Germline CDR1 reads MDHEN; CDR2 reads SYDVKM. There are 13 residues in the CDR3. V lost 10 bases and J 9 bases, leaving 19 bases between the germline ends. The CDR3 nucleotides are TGTGCCACCTGCCGCGATAAACTGGGTGAGCAGTTCTTC. It is translated as CATCRDKLGEQFF.

This clonotype was seen repeatedly, ten times or more. The J gene is TRBJ2-1, the V gene TRBV10-3, with D perhaps matching TRBD2 (6 bases). The germline gives CDR1 ENHRY, CDR2 SYGVKD. This CDR3 is built from 11 residues. V was trimmed by 4 bases and J by 10 bases, leaving 8 bases between them. The CDR3 reads CAISVAEEQFF. The CDR3 DNA reads as TGTGCCATCAGTGTAGCGGAGGAGCAGTTCTTC.

The table lists this clonotype with a few counts. V usage is TRBV5-1 and J usage is TRBJ1-2; D call uncertain. Germline V gene data show CDR1 as SGHRS and CDR2 as YFSETQ. CDR3 size: 13 residues. The ends were cut back, 2 bases at V and 5 bases at J, with 10 bases in the middle. CDR3 amino acids: CASSLATRYGYTF. The CDR3, as DNA: TGCGCCAGCAGCTTAGCCACCAGATATGGCTACACCTTC.

The V call is TRBV5-1, the J call TRBJ2-3; 8 bases map to TRBD2. The junction had 4 bases not matched to a gene; V was cut back by 0 bases and J by 1 base. The CDR3 loop spans 16 amino acids. The V gene's germline CDR1 is SGHRS and CDR2 YFSETQ. The CDR3 sequence is CASSLALAGRTDTQYF. The CDR3 nucleotides read TGCGCCAGCAGCTTGGCCCTAGCGGGCCGCACAGATACGCAGTATTTT.

The V gene is TRBV4-3, the J gene TRBJ2-6; D not resolved. Germline V lookup: CDR1 LGHNA, CDR2 YSLEER. The CDR3 contains 16 residues. V shed 1 base and J shed 0 bases, with 7 bases lying between them. CDR3 coding DNA: TGCGCCAGCAGCCAAGTAGCACACTCTGGGGCCAACGTCCTGACTTTC. Its protein product is CASSQVAHSGANVLTF.

This clonotype occurred once. The chain carries TRBV20-1 and TRBJ2-3; 10 nucleotides line up with TRBD1. Trimming took 5 bases from V and 5 from J; bases not matched to a gene: 7. Germline V gives CDR1 DFQATT, CDR2 SNEGSKA (reference sequence). The CDR3 contains 14 residues. In DNA, the CDR3 is TGCAGTGCTGAGGGACAGGGGCGGTTAGATACGCAGTATTTT. Translating gives CSAEGQGRLDTQYF.

This clonotype came up many times. The V and J genes are TRBV29-1 and TRBJ2-1; 11 bases match TRBD1. The V and J ends lost 4 bases and 8 bases, in that order; junction bases with no gene match: 7. The CDR3 extends over 14 amino acids. Looked up from germline, CDR1 is SQVTM and CDR2 is ANQGSEA. CDR3 sequence (DNA): TGCAGCGTTGCTAGGACAGGGGGCCTGGATGAGCAGTTCTTC. It specifies CSVARTGGLDEQFF.

This clonotype was seen more than once but under ten times. The chain links TRBV7-2 to TRBJ2-7, with 9 bases that match TRBD2. The CDR3 sequence is 16 residues long. The J segment lost 5 bases and the V segment lost 5 bases, leaving 13 bases of the junction unmatched. The germline gives CDR1 SGHTA, CDR2 FQGNSA. CDR3 residues: CASSAPVAGVVHEQYF. The CDR3 DNA reads as TGTGCCAGCAGCGCCCCGGTAGCGGGAGTGGTCCACGAGCAGTACTTC.

This clonotype has a handful of counts. The rearrangement links TRBV9 to TRBJ1-2, with D uncertain. This CDR3 has 15 amino acids. V gave up 0 bases and J gave up 5 bases, with 14 bases separating them. Per germline, CDR1 SGDLS and CDR2 YYNGEE. Here the CDR3 reads CASSVEANSPYGYTF. CDR3 DNA sequence: TGTGCCAGCAGCGTAGAGGCCAACTCCCCTTATGGCTACACCTTC.

The rearrangement uses TRBV5-1 and TRBJ2-1, with D possibly matching TRBD2 (5 bases). Deletions cut 3 bases from V and 1 base from J, with 17 bases between. Germline V lookup: CDR1 SGHRS, CDR2 YFSETQ. CDR3 length: 17 residues. CDR3 amino acids: CASSSGRSSGSYNEQFF. The CDR3 DNA sequence: TGCGCCAGCAGCTCGGGCAGGTCCAGCGGATCCTACAATGAGCAGTTCTTC.

This clonotype has ten or more counts. This chain uses TRBV12-3 or TRBV12-4 with TRBJ2-3; D is unclear. The V and J ends lost 3 bases and 1 base respectively, with 11 bases between them. There are 15 residues in the CDR3. The CDR3 loop reads CASSLGYPGTDTQYF. CDR3 nucleotides: TGTGCCAGCAGTTTGGGCTATCCTGGCACAGATACGCAGTATTTT.

This clonotype was counted only a few times. The chain employs TRBV5-5 and TRBJ2-5; 8 bases are a match to TRBD1. Germline lookup yields CDR1 SGHKS and CDR2 YYEKEE (reference sequence). V shed 4 bases and J 4 bases; nucleotides not matched to a gene: 6. The CDR3 sequence is 14 residues long. CDR3 protein: CASSPVDRGETQYF. CDR3 DNA sequence: TGTGCCAGCAGCCCAGTAGACAGGGGAGAGACCCAGTACTTC.

This clonotype was seen only a few times. The rearrangement joins TRBV9 to TRBJ2-7, with D unresolved. From germline, CDR1 is SGDLS and CDR2 YYNGEE. V was trimmed by 0 bases and J by 1 base, leaving 5 bases between them. The CDR3 loop spans 13 amino acids. CDR3 DNA sequence: TGTGCCAGCAGCGTAGGCTTATCCTACGAGCAGTACTTC. Translation: CASSVGLSYEQYF.

There are a few counts of this clonotype. The chain has TRBV4-3 and TRBJ2-3, with D possibly being TRBD2 (5 bases). The CDR3 spans 15 residues. Germline V gives CDR1 LGHNA, CDR2 YSLEER. The V end lost 0 bases, the J end lost 6 bases, and 13 bases lay between the germline ends. The CDR3 region is CASSQDPLAADTQYF. The CDR3 DNA follows: TGCGCCAGCAGCCAAGACCCCCTAGCCGCCGATACGCAGTATTTT.

This clonotype was picked up many times. The chain uses TRBV5-1 and TRBJ2-7, with TRBD2 identical over 10 bases. This CDR3 region has 17 residues. J lost 1 base, V lost 1 base, and 8 bases had no gene match. Looked up from germline, CDR1 is SGHRS and CDR2 is YFSETQ. The CDR3: CASSLRTSGSRSYEQYF. The CDR3, as DNA: TGCGCCAGCAGCTTGAGGACTAGCGGAAGCCGATCCTACGAGCAGTACTTC.

This clonotype was seen only a few times. The chain joins TRBV4-2 to TRBJ1-5, with D possibly being TRBD1 (6 bases). The CDR3 sequence is 16 residues long. Trimming shortened V by 1 base and J by 7 bases, and 17 bases separated the two germline ends. Per the germline V gene, CDR1 is LGHNA and CDR2 is YNFKEQ. DNA for the CDR3: TGTGCCAGCAGCCAAGTTGGTGATCCACAGGGACAGCCCCAGCATTTT. Translating gives CASSQVGDPQGQPQHF.

This clonotype was counted ten times or more. This sequence joins TRBV20-1 and TRBJ1-5; TRBD1 matches at 10 bases. V gave up 1 base and J gave up 0 bases; unmatched junction bases: 9. Germline CDR1 and CDR2: DFQATT and SNEGSKA (reference sequence). The CDR3 is 18 amino acids. This CDR3 is CSARGIGTGDYSNQPQHF. The CDR3 bases are TGCAGTGCTAGAGGAATAGGGACAGGGGACTATAGCAATCAGCCCCAGCATTTT.

In this sample, this clonotype turned up many times. The chain joins TRBV29-1 to TRBJ2-1; 7 bases align to TRBD2. V trimming: 7 bases; J trimming: 3 bases; junction bases outside the gene matches: 3. Germline values: CDR1 SQVTM, CDR2 ANQGSEA. This CDR3 spans 12 amino acids. CDR3 sequence reads: CSGGGDYNEQFF. In DNA form, the CDR3 reads TGCAGCGGCGGGGGAGACTACAATGAGCAGTTCTTC.

This chain connects TRBV2 to TRBJ2-7, with 8 bases fitting TRBD2. CDR3 length: 20 residues. Germline loops: CDR1 SNHLY, CDR2 FYNNEI. The V and J ends lost 9 bases and 3 bases, in that order; junction bases with no gene match: 28. The CDR3 protein is CASARMGLKGKLAERYEQYF. CDR3 DNA sequence: TGTGCCAGTGCTAGGATGGGACTAAAGGGGAAACTAGCGGAGCGCTACGAGCAGTACTTC. Based on the CDR3 plus reference TRBV2 and TRBJ2-7, the full variable domain is EPEVTQTPSHQVTQMGQEVILRCVPISNHLYFYWYRQILGQKVEFLVSFYNNEISEKSEIFDDQFSVERPDGSNFTLKIRSTKLEDSAMYFCASARMGLKGKLAERYEQYFGPGTRLTVT.

The chain recombines TRBV19 with TRBJ2-4; no firm D call. Trimming pared 3 bases from V and 0 bases from J, leaving 6 bases between. CDR1 and CDR2 from the germline V gene are LNHDA and SQIVND (reference sequence). The CDR3 is made up of 14 amino acids. CDR3 nucleotide sequence: TGTGCCAGTAGTATGACGGTAGCCAAAAACATTCAGTACTTC. This gives the protein CASSMTVAKNIQYF. The variable domain in full, completed from reference TRBV19 and TRBJ2-4, reads DGGITQSPKYLFRKEGQNVTLSCEQNLNHDAMYWYRQDPGQGLRLIYYSQIVNDFQKGDIAEGYSVSREKKESFPLTVTSAQKNPTAFYLCASSMTVAKNIQYFGAGTRLSVL.

This clonotype occurred a few times. The J gene is TRBJ2-6, the V gene TRBV11-2, with D possibly matching TRBD1 (5 bases). The ends were cut back, 3 bases at V and 3 bases at J, with 6 bases in the middle. The CDR3 extends over 14 amino acids. Germline loops: CDR1 SGHAT, CDR2 FQNNGV. The CDR3 coding sequence is TGTGCCAGCAGCTTCAGGGTTGGGGCCAACGTCCTGACTTTC. As protein: CASSFRVGANVLTF.

This chain links TRBV18 with TRBJ1-1; the D gene is possibly TRBD1 (5 bases). Germline values: CDR1 KGHSH, CDR2 LQKENI. CDR3 length: 15 residues. V lost 5 bases to trimming and J lost 4 bases, with 17 bases between them. CDR3 DNA: TGTGCCAGCTCATCACAGGAGGCCGGGGGCACTGAAGCTTTCTTT. It specifies CASSSQEAGGTEAFF.

The table lists this clonotype with a few counts. This chain joins TRBV20-1 and TRBJ2-7; 9 bases map to TRBD2. Germline V CDR1 and CDR2: DFQATT, SNEGSKA (reference sequence). The CDR3 is 14 residues long. V lost 2 bases to trimming and J lost 4 bases; unmatched junction nucleotides: 6. DNA for the CDR3: TGCAGTGCTAGAAAGGCTAGCGGGATGTACGAGCAGTACTTC. Its translation is CSARKASGMYEQYF.

CDR3 nucleotides: TGTGCCTCCACCTTGACGTTGAACACCGGGGAGCTGTTTTTT. It encodes CASTLTLNTGELFF. The rearrangement uses TRBV2 and TRBJ2-2; no clear D gene. Germline loops: CDR1 SNHLY, CDR2 FYNNEI. The CDR3 extends over 14 amino acids. Trimming left V 11 bases short and J 1 base short, with 14 bases between.

This clonotype was counted only a few times. The rearrangement links TRBV5-1 to TRBJ1-1; D remains unclear. This CDR3 region has 14 residues. V lost 4 bases to trimming and J lost 2 bases, with 12 bases between them. Germline V gene sequence: CDR1 SGHRS, CDR2 YFSETQ. The CDR3 region has the DNA TGCGCCAGCAGCCCGCCTCTTACTAACACTGAAGCTTTCTTT. Protein: CASSPPLTNTEAFF.

The chain has TRBV20-1 and TRBJ2-7; D call uncertain. The CDR3 has 15 amino acids. CDR1 and CDR2 (germline): DFQATT, SNEGSKA (reference sequence). The ends were cut back, 1 base at V and 3 bases at J, with 16 bases in the middle. In nucleotides, the CDR3 is TGCAGTGCTAGAGCCTCCCCCAACAAAGGCTACGAGCAGTACTTC. It encodes CSARASPNKGYEQYF.

This clonotype was found many times. The chain has TRBV20-1 and TRBJ1-2, with unresolved D. The length of the CDR3 is 13 residues. V dropped 5 bases and J dropped 0 bases, with 10 bases sitting between them. Germline V lookup: CDR1 DFQATT, CDR2 SNEGSKA (reference sequence). CDR3: CSAVTDSNYGYTF. The DNA for the CDR3 is TGCAGTGCTGTGACGGATTCTAACTATGGCTACACCTTC.